What follows are 18 T cell receptor beta chains derived from one specimen sequenced in a study of Graves' ophthalmopathy and Graves' hyperthyroidism. RNA transcripts served as template for amplifying TCR beta CDR3 sequences. First-round RT-PCR with HTBI primers preceded a second-round multiplex PCR. TCRdb re-called the multiplex PCR reads with MiXCR, one entry per CDR3 protein. The sample lists hundreds of thousands of distinct CDR3 sequences; 45% were seen once. The sample was peripheral blood. The receptors shown here come from an adult man with Graves' ophthalmopathy.

V and J are TRBV20-1 and TRBJ1-3; maybe TRBD1 (5 bases). The CDR3 loop spans 17 amino acids. The germline V gene has CDR1 DFQATT and CDR2 SNEGSKA (reference sequence). Trimming pared 0 bases from V and 4 bases from J, leaving 19 bases between. CDR3 sequence (DNA): TGCAGTGCTAGAGATCAGTTGACGGGGGGGAGAGGAAACACCATATATTTT. Translation gives CSARDQLTGGRGNTIYF.

The chain has TRBV7-9 and TRBJ1-2, with 7 bases lining up with TRBD1. The trim removed 4 bases at V and 2 bases at J, leaving 7 bases unmatched. In germline, CDR1 is SEHNR, CDR2 FQNEAQ (reference sequence). CDR3 length: 15 residues. The CDR3 region is CASSWTPTGNYGYTF. The CDR3 bases are TGTGCCAGCAGCTGGACGCCGACAGGGAACTATGGCTACACCTTC.

This clonotype was detected ten times or more. The V and J genes are TRBV28 and TRBJ1-2; D not resolved. The V gene's germline CDR1 is MDHEN and CDR2 SYDVKM. Trimming removed 8 bases from V and 8 bases from J, with 12 bases in between. This CDR3 has 11 amino acids. Here the CDR3 DNA reads TGTGCCAGCGCGGGCCCCGGGGGCTACACCTTC. It codes for CASAGPGGYTF.

The rearrangement joins TRBV10-3 to TRBJ2-7; D remains unclear. The germline V gene has CDR1 ENHRY and CDR2 SYGVKD. Trimming stripped 3 bases from V and 4 bases from J, with 7 bases between. This CDR3 has 12 amino acids. The CDR3 here is CAISEARYEQYF. CDR3 DNA sequence: TGTGCCATCAGTGAAGCGCGGTACGAGCAGTACTTC.

This chain joins TRBV10-3 and TRBJ1-5; D unresolved. CDR1 and CDR2 (germline): ENHRY, SYGVKD. Trimming left V 1 base short and J 6 bases short, with 4 bases between. The CDR3 consists of 12 residues. CDR3 sequence: CAISELSQPQHF. The CDR3 nucleotides read TGTGCCATCAGTGAGTTAAGTCAGCCCCAGCATTTT.

This clonotype turned up a few times. The rearrangement links TRBV7-2 to TRBJ1-2, with D unclear. CDR1 and CDR2 from the germline V gene are SGHTA and FQGNSA. This CDR3 has 15 residues. The V gene lost 3 bases and the J gene lost 8 bases, with 19 bases spanning the gap. CDR3 coding DNA: TGTGCCAGCAGCTTGTCGGGAAACCACTTAACGGGCTACACCTTC. It encodes CASSLSGNHLTGYTF.

V is TRBV25-1 and J is TRBJ1-3; D ambiguous. Germline CDR1 and CDR2: MGHDK and SYGVNS. The CDR3 sequence is 17 residues long. V was pared by 0 bases and J by 0 bases, with 12 bases between. This CDR3 is CASSEYEGNDSGNTIYF. The CDR3 nucleotides are TGTGCCAGCAGTGAATATGAAGGGAATGACTCTGGAAACACCATATATTTT.

This chain links TRBV6-1 with TRBJ1-2; D is unresolved. CDR1 is MNHNS and CDR2 is SASEGT in the germline V gene. The CDR3 is 15 amino acids. V was cut by 11 bases and J by 1 base, with 20 bases left in between. CDR3 protein: CAYSEGSTFNYGYTF. The CDR3, as DNA: TGTGCCTATAGTGAGGGCAGTACCTTTAACTATGGCTACACCTTC.

The rearrangement uses TRBV27 and TRBJ2-7; D is perhaps TRBD2 (5 bases). The CDR3 consists of 13 residues. Germline V gene lookup returns CDR1 MNHEY and CDR2 SMNVEV (reference sequence). V lost 3 bases and J lost 2, with 8 bases in between. CDR3 nucleotide sequence: TGTGCCAGCAGTTTCCGGGGTCCCTACGAGCAGTACTTC. Translation gives CASSFRGPYEQYF.

The chain joins TRBV9 to TRBJ2-7, with D tentatively TRBD2 (6 bases). CDR3 length equals 15 residues. Germline values: CDR1 SGDLS, CDR2 YYNGEE. Trimming shortened V by 5 bases and J by 7 bases, and 22 bases separated the two germline ends. CDR3 protein: CASSLGVLASGEQYF. The CDR3 region has the DNA TGTGCCAGCAGTTTAGGTGTTCTAGCGTCCGGGGAGCAGTACTTC.

The chain carries TRBV7-2 and TRBJ1-3; 10 bases line up with TRBD1. Germline-derived CDR1 and CDR2 are SGHTA and FQGNSA. The V gene end was trimmed by 1 base and the J gene end by 3 bases; junction bases not matched to a gene: 6. The CDR3 extends over 17 amino acids. The CDR3 loop reads CASSLVADRGLGNTIYF. The DNA for the CDR3 is TGTGCCAGCAGCTTAGTGGCCGACAGGGGGCTTGGAAACACCATATATTTT.

In this sample, this clonotype turned up once. The chain has TRBV24-1 and TRBJ1-5, with a possible D match to TRBD1 (6 bases). V lost 11 bases, J lost 1 base, and 11 bases lay in between. The CDR3 is made up of 13 amino acids. The germline V gene has CDR1 KGHDR and CDR2 SFDVKD. The CDR3 DNA reads TGTGCCATTCAAACAGGGAGCAATCAGCCCCAGCATTTT. This gives the protein CAIQTGSNQPQHF.

J is TRBJ2-6 and V is TRBV6-4; 9 bases fit TRBD2. Germline CDR1 is MRHNA and CDR2 is SNTAGT. The CDR3 is made up of 16 amino acids. V shed 3 bases and J 0 bases; nucleotides not matched to a gene: 0. This chain's CDR3 is CASSERGGSGANVLTF. DNA for the CDR3: TGTGCCAGCAGTGAGCGGGGGGGCTCTGGGGCCAACGTCCTGACTTTC.

This clonotype was picked up a small number of times. V gene TRBV2 combines with J gene TRBJ2-6, with 9 nucleotides matching TRBD1. In germline, CDR1 is SNHLY, CDR2 FYNNEI. This CDR3 contains 16 residues. After removal of 5 bases from V and 4 bases from J, the junction contained 6 bases not matched to a gene. CDR3 nucleotide sequence: TGTGCCAGCAGTCCCGGGACAGGGTCAGGGGCCAACGTCCTGACTTTC. It is translated as CASSPGTGSGANVLTF.

The CDR3 nucleotides are TGTGCCAGCAGTTACTCAGGGACAGGGGCAGAGACCCAGTACTTC. It yields the protein CASSYSGTGAETQYF. The V and J genes are TRBV6-5 and TRBJ2-5, with 10 bases that match TRBD1. The CDR3 runs to 15 residues. Germline V gene lookup returns CDR1 MNHEY and CDR2 SVGAGI. V lost 0 bases to trimming and J lost 4 bases; unmatched junction nucleotides: 2.

This chain links TRBV7-2 with TRBJ2-5; D is ambiguous. CDR1 is SGHTA and CDR2 is FQGNSA in the germline V gene. V was cut by 6 bases and J by 1 base, with 6 bases left in between. This CDR3 is built from 12 residues. The CDR3 nucleotides are TGTGCCAGCAGATGGGCCCAAGAGACCCAGTACTTC. Protein product: CASRWAQETQYF.

This clonotype has only a few counts. The rearrangement uses TRBV9 and TRBJ1-5; no definite D call. V dropped 5 bases and J dropped 5 bases, with 11 bases sitting between them. The V gene's germline CDR1 is SGDLS and CDR2 YYNGEE. This CDR3 spans 13 amino acids. CDR3 nucleotide sequence: TGTGCCAGCAGTGACGGACGCGATCAGCCCCAGCATTTT. It is translated as CASSDGRDQPQHF.

The chain is built from TRBV20-1 and TRBJ2-3; tentative D call: TRBD1 (5 bases). CDR1 is DFQATT and CDR2 is SNEGSKA in the germline V gene (reference sequence). The CDR3 loop spans 13 amino acids. Trimming cost V 7 bases and J 2 bases, with 13 bases left between them. In DNA form, the CDR3 reads TGCAGTGGTCCGGACATTCCCACAGATACGCAGTATTTT. Translating gives CSGPDIPTDTQYF.